The table lists the clone carrying this T cell receptor (beta chain) with many counts. Its target is not known. Each CDR3 protein is one row after TCRdb ran MiXCR on the RT-PCR reads. The data show roughly 710,000 distinct CDR3 sequences, roughly 15% seen once. The record originates from a study of response to subunit inactivated influenza vaccine. The germline CDR1 and CDR2 sequences are LNHDA and SQIVND (reference sequence). V was pared by 4 bases and J by 5 bases, with 14 bases between. This CDR3 comprises 14 residues. General study findings and limits: Authors suggested seasonal influenza vaccinations each recruit few new T cells.

The sample was PBMCs from blood, taken about 14 days before vaccination. The chain has TRBV19 and TRBJ2-5; D is undetermined. This TCR came from a man aged 50-59 years who received an inactivated influenza vaccine. CDR3 sequence reads: CASSTRSLGETQYF. Written as DNA, the CDR3 is TGTGCCAGTAGTACTCGGAGCCTCGGGGAGACCCAGTACTTC.